What follows are 11 T cell receptor beta chains derived from one specimen sequenced in a study of blood T cell repertoires in COVID-19. This table comes from immunoSEQ multiplex PCR, and its TCRdb copy is limited to in-frame clones, with some not included. The profile covers some 150,000 clones, with around nine tenths appearing a single time and more than 4% taken by the ten largest. Sequencing was done on a sample of peripheral blood. These receptor sequences come from a middle-aged woman with acute or convalescent COVID-19.

This clone has only a few counts. The V and J genes are TRBV3-1 (or the pseudogene TRBV3-2) and TRBJ2-1; D not certain. Between the trimmed V and J ends, which lost 2 bases and 5 bases, there was a span of 16 bases. Germline assignment: CDR1 LGHDT and CDR2 YNNKEL (reference sequence). This CDR3 is built from 16 residues. CDR3 sequence: CASSQSDNAYHNEQFF. CDR3 bases: TGTGCCAGCAGCCAATCCGACAACGCCTACCACAATGAGCAGTTCTTC.

The J gene is TRBJ2-7, the V gene TRBV7-8, with 9 bases matching TRBD2. The trim removed 5 bases at V and 4 bases at J, leaving 6 bases unmatched. Germline V CDR1 and CDR2: SGHVS, FQNEAQ. The CDR3 is 14 residues long. The CDR3: CASSLGLAVYEQYF. CDR3 sequence (DNA): TGTGCCAGCAGCCTGGGACTAGCAGTATACGAGCAGTACTTC.

The chain carries TRBV4-3 and TRBJ2-6; possible D gene TRBD1, 5 bases. CDR1 is LGHNA, CDR2 YSLEER, per germline. This CDR3 comprises 16 residues. V shed 0 bases and J shed 0 bases, with 6 bases lying between them. In nucleotides, the CDR3 is TGCGCCAGCAGCCAAGACCAGGGCTCTGGGGCCAACGTCCTGACTTTC. The encoded protein is CASSQDQGSGANVLTF.

The chain recombines TRBV7-2 with TRBJ2-7, with D possibly TRBD1 on 5 matching bases. The germline CDR1 and CDR2 sequences are SGHTA and FQGNSA. V lost 5 bases to trimming and J lost 0 bases, with 8 bases between them. The CDR3 runs 13 residues. Written as DNA, the CDR3 is TGTGCCAGCAGCCCAGGGTTCTCCTACGAGCAGTACTTC. Translation: CASSPGFSYEQYF. The full variable domain, with the rest looked up from reference TRBV7-2 and TRBJ2-7, is GAGVSQSPSNKVTEKGKDVELRCDPISGHTALYWYRQSLGQGLEFLIYFQGNSAPDKSGLPSDRFSAERTGGSVSTLTIQRTQQEDSAVYLCASSPGFSYEQYFGPGTRLTVT.

The chain carries TRBV24-1 and TRBJ2-2, with D unclear. Looked up from germline, CDR1 is KGHDR and CDR2 is SFDVKD. This CDR3 has 14 residues. The ends were cut back, 4 bases at V and 5 bases at J, with 10 bases in the middle. Here the CDR3 DNA reads TGTGCCACCAGTGAAACGGTAAAAACCGGGGAGCTGTTTTTT. As protein: CATSETVKTGELFF.

This clone was detected only once. The chain uses TRBV4-3 and TRBJ2-3; TRBD2 agrees at 7 bases. The CDR3 contains 17 residues. Per germline, CDR1 LGHNA and CDR2 YSLEER. The J segment lost 6 bases and the V segment lost 1 base, leaving 13 bases of the junction unmatched. The CDR3, as DNA: TGCGCCAGCAGCCAAGGGGAGGCTAGCGGACGATTTGATACGCAGTATTTT. Translating gives CASSQGEASGRFDTQYF.

This clone was counted once. The CDR3 nucleotides are TGTGCCAGCAGCAAAGCGAGGGAGCCAACTCGCATCACTACCGTAGCCAAAAACATTCAGTACTTC. Protein sequence: CASSKAREPTRITTVAKNIQYF. The chain employs TRBV21-1 and TRBJ2-4; TRBD2 is the table's D call, not checked against the DNA. TRBV21-1 has pseudogene status. The CDR3 loop spans 22 amino acids.

This rearrangement joins TRBV28 to TRBJ2-5; 7 nucleotides match TRBD2. Looked up from germline, CDR1 is MDHEN and CDR2 is SYDVKM. The CDR3 contains 13 residues. The V gene end was trimmed by 6 bases and the J gene end by 6 bases; junction bases not matched to a gene: 7. The CDR3 nucleotides read TGTGCCAGCAGCCCGGGGGGACGGCAGACCCAGTACTTC. Residues: CASSPGGRQTQYF. Combining the CDR3 with reference TRBV28 and TRBJ2-5 gives the whole variable domain DVKVTQSSRYLVKRTGEKVFLECVQDMDHENMFWYRQDPGLGLRLIYFSYDVKMKEKGDIPEGYSVSREKKERFSLILESASTNQTSMYLCASSPGGRQTQYFGPGTRLLVL.

The V gene is TRBV6-2 or TRBV6-3, the J gene TRBJ2-1; 9 nucleotides agree with TRBD2. Losses at the gene ends were 2 bases for V and 1 base for J; bases not matched to a gene: 6. CDR1 and CDR2 (germline): MNHEY, SVGEGT. CDR3 length equals 17 residues. As DNA, the CDR3 is TGTGCCAGCAGTTACGTGCGGGGGGGCCGATCCTACAATGAGCAGTTCTTC. Its protein product is CASSYVRGGRSYNEQFF.

The chain uses TRBV4-3 and TRBJ2-3, with TRBD1 as a possible D gene (5 bases). The CDR3 has 17 residues. Germline V lookup: CDR1 LGHNA, CDR2 YSLEER. The V gene lost 2 bases and the J gene lost 2 bases, with 17 bases spanning the gap. CDR3 in DNA: TGCGCCAGCAGCCAATCCCAGAAGGGGCTTATCACAGATACGCAGTATTTT. It encodes CASSQSQKGLITDTQYF.

The chain employs TRBV5-6 and TRBJ2-1, with 10 bases aligning to TRBD2. Germline loops: CDR1 SGHDT, CDR2 YYEEEE. This CDR3 has 16 amino acids. V shed 0 bases, J shed 3 bases, and the junction held 3 bases outside the gene matches. The CDR3, as DNA: TGTGCCAGCAGCTTGGCTTCTAGCGGGAGCTACAATGAGCAGTTCTTC. Translation gives CASSLASSGSYNEQFF.